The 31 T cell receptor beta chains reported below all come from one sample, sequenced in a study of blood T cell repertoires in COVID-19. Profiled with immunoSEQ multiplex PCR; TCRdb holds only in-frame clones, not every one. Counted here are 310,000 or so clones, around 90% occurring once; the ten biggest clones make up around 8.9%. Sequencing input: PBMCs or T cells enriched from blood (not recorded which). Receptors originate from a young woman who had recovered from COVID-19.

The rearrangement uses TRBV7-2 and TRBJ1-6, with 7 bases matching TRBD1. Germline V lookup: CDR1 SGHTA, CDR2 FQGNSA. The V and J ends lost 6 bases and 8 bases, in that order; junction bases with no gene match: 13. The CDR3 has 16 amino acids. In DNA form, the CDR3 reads TGTGCCAGCAGAAGAAGGACAGGACCGGGGGATTCACCCCTCCACTTT. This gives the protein CASRRRTGPGDSPLHF.

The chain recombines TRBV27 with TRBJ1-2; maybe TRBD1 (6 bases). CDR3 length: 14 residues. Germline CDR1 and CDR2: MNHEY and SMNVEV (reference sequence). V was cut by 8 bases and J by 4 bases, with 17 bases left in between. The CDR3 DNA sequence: TGTGCCAGCCGAAAGTTGGGGACACGCTATGGCTACACCTTC. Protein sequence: CASRKLGTRYGYTF.

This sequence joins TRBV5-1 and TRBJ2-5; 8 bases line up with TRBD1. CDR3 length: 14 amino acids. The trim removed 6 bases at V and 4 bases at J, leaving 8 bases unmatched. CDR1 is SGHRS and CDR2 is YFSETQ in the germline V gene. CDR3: CASIDRQGAETQYF. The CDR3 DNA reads TGCGCCAGCATTGATCGGCAGGGGGCAGAGACCCAGTACTTC.

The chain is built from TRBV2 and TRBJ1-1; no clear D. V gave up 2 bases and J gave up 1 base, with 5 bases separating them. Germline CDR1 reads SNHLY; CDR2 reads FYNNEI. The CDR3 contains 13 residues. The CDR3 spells CASSEHTNTEAFF. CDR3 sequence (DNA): TGTGCCAGCAGTGAACACACGAACACTGAAGCTTTCTTT.

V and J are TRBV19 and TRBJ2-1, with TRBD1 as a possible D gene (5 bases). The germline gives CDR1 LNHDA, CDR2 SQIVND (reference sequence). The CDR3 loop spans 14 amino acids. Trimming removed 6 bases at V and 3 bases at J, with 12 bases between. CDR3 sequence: CASRPVTDYNEQFF. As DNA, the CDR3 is TGTGCCAGTAGGCCGGTGACAGACTACAATGAGCAGTTCTTC.

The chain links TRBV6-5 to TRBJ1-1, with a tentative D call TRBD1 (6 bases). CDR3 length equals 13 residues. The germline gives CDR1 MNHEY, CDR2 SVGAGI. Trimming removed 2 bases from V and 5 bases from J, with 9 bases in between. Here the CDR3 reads CASSYGRGTEAFF. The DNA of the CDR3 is TGTGCCAGCAGTTACGGCAGGGGTACTGAAGCTTTCTTT.

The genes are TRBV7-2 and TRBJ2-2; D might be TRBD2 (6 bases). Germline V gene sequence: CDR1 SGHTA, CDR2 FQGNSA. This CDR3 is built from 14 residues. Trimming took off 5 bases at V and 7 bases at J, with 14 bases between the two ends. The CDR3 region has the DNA TGTGCCAGCAGCCAAGGGAGGTATGGCGGGGAGCTGTTTTTT. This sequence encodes CASSQGRYGGELFF.

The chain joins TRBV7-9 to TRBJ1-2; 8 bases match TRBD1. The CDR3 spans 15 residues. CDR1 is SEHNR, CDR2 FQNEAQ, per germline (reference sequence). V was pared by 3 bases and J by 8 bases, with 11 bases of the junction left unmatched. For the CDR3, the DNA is TGTGCCAGCAGCTTGGTCGATATGACAGGGGTAGGCTACACCTTC. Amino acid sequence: CASSLVDMTGVGYTF.

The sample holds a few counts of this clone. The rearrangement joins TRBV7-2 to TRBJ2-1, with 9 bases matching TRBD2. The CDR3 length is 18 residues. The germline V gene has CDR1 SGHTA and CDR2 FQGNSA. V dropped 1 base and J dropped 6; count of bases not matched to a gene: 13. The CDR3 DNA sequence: TGTGCCAGCAGCTTAGTGTCTAGCGGGACTCCTCGCAGCAATGAGCAGTTCTTC. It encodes CASSLVSSGTPRSNEQFF.

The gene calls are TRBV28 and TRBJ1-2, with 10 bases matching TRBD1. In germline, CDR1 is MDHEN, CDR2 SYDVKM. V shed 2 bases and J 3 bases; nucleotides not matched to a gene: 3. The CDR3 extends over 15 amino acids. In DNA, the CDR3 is TGTGCCAGCAGTTTACTGGGGACAGGGGACTATGGCTACACCTTC. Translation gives CASSLLGTGDYGYTF.

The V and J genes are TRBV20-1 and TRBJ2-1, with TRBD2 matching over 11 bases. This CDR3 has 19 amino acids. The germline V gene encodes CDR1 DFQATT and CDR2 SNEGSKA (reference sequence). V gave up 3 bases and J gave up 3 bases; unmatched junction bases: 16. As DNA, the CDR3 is TGCAGTGCTAGTAAATTGGGACTAGCGGCCCGTGACCACTACAATGAGCAGTTCTTC. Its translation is CSASKLGLAARDHYNEQFF.

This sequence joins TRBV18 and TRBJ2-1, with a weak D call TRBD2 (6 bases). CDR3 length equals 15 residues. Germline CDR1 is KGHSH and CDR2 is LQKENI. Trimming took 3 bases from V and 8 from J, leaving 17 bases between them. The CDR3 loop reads CASSPTAGPGDEQFF. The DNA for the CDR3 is TGTGCCAGCTCACCGACAGCGGGCCCGGGGGATGAGCAGTTCTTC.

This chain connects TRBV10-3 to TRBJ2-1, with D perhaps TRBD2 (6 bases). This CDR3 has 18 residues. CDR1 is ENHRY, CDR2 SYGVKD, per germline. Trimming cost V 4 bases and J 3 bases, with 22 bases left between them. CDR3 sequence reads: CAISGDLAEGSIYNEQFF. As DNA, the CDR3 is TGTGCCATCAGTGGGGATTTAGCGGAGGGGAGCATCTACAATGAGCAGTTCTTC.

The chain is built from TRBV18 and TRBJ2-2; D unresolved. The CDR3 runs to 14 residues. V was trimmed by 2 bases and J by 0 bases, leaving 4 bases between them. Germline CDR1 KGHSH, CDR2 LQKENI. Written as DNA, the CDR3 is TGTGCCAGCTCACCAAACACGAACACCGGGGAGCTGTTTTTT. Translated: CASSPNTNTGELFF.

This CDR3 is CAWRPPGTGKGGYTF. CDR3 sequence (DNA): TGTGCCTGGAGGCCACCGGGGACAGGGAAGGGAGGCTACACCTTC. This chain links TRBV30 with TRBJ1-2; 9 bases line up with TRBD1. Germline V gene sequence: CDR1 GTSNPN, CDR2 SVGIG (reference sequence). After removal of 3 bases from V and 8 bases from J, the junction contained 13 bases not matched to a gene. The CDR3 consists of 15 residues.

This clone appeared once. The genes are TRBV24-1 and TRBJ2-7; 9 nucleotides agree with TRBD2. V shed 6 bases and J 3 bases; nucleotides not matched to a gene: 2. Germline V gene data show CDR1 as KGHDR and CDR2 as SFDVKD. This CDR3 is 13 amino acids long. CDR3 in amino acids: CATSLAGDYEQYF. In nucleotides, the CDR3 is TGTGCCACCAGTTTAGCGGGAGACTACGAGCAGTACTTC.

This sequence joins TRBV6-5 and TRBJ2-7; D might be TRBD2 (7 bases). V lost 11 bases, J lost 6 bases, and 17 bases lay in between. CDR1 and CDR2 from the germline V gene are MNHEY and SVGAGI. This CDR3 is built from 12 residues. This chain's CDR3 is CAASTGGSEQYF. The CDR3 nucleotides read TGTGCCGCCTCCACGGGGGGCTCCGAGCAGTACTTC.

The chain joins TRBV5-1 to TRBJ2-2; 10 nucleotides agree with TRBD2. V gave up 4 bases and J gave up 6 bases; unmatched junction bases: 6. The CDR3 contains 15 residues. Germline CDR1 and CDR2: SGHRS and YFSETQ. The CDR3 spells CASSPPGTSAGELFF. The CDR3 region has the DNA TGCGCCAGCAGCCCGCCTGGGACTAGCGCCGGGGAGCTGTTTTTT.

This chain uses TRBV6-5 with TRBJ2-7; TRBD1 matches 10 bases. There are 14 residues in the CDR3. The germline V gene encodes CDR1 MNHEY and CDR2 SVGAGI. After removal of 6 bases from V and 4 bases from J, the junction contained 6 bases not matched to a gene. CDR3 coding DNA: TGTGCCAGCAGCCGGGACAGGGGATTATACGAGCAGTACTTC. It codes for CASSRDRGLYEQYF.

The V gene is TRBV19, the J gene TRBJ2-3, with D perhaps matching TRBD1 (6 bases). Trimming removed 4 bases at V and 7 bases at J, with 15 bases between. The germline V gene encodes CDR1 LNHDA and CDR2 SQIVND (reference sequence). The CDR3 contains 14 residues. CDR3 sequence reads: CASSTRGFGYTQYF. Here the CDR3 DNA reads TGTGCCAGTAGTACGAGGGGGTTCGGGTATACGCAGTATTTT.

The CDR3 reads CASSNSGQGVETQYF. CDR3 DNA: TGTGCCAGCAGCAATTCAGGACAGGGCGTGGAGACCCAGTACTTC. The chain joins TRBV9 to TRBJ2-5, with TRBD1 identical over 8 bases. Losses at the gene ends were 4 bases for V and 5 bases for J; bases not matched to a gene: 10. The CDR3 length is 15 residues. Germline CDR1 and CDR2: SGDLS and YYNGEE.

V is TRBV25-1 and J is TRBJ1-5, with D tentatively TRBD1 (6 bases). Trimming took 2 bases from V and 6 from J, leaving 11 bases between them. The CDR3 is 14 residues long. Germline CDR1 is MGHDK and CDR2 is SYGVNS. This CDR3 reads CASSEAGVVQPQHF. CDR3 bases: TGTGCCAGCAGTGAAGCAGGGGTCGTTCAGCCCCAGCATTTT.

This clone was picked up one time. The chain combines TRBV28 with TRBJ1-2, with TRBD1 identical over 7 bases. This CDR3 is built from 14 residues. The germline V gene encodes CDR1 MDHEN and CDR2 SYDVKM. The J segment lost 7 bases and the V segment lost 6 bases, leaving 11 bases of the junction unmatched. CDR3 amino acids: CASSPMAGGLGYTF. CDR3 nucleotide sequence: TGTGCCAGCAGCCCTATGGCAGGGGGACTTGGCTACACCTTC.

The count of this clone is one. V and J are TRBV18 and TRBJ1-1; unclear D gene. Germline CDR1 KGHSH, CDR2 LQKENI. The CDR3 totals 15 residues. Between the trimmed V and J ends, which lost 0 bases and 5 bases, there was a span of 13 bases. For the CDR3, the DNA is TGTGCCAGCTCACCACCGAGTAGTCGTGATACTGAAGCTTTCTTT. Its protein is CASSPPSSRDTEAFF.

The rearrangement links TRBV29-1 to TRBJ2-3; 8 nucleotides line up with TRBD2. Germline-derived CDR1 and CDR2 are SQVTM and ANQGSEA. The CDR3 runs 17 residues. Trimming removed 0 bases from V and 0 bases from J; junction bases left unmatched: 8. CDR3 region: CSVEDLQIAGSTDTQYF. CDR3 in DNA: TGCAGCGTTGAAGATCTTCAAATAGCGGGGAGCACAGATACGCAGTATTTT.

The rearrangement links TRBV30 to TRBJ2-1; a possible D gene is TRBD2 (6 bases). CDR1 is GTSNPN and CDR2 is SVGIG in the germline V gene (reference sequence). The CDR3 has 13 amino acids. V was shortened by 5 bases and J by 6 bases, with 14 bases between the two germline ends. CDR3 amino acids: CAWDSGLSNEQFF. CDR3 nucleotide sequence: TGTGCCTGGGACAGCGGGCTTAGCAATGAGCAGTTCTTC.

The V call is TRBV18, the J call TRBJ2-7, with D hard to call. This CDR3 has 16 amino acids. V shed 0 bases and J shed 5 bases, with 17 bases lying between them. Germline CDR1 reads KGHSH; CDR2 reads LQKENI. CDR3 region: CASSPPVDPSSHEQYF. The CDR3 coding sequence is TGTGCCAGCTCACCACCGGTCGATCCCAGTAGCCACGAGCAGTACTTC.

The CDR3 DNA reads as TGTGCCAGCAGCTTAGGACAGCTTGCAACTAATGAAAAACTGTTTTTT. It encodes CASSLGQLATNEKLFF. The chain recombines TRBV7-6 with TRBJ1-4; D is possibly TRBD1 (5 bases). Trimming pared 1 base from V and 0 bases from J, leaving 9 bases between. The CDR3 has 16 amino acids. The germline V gene encodes CDR1 SGHVS and CDR2 FNYEAQ. Full variable domain (rest looked up from reference TRBV7-6 and TRBJ1-4): GAGVSQSPRYKVTKRGQDVALRCDPISGHVSLYWYRQALGQGPEFLTYFNYEAQQDKSGLPNDRFSAERPEGSISTLTIQRTEQRDSAMYRCASSLGQLATNEKLFFGSGTQLSVL.

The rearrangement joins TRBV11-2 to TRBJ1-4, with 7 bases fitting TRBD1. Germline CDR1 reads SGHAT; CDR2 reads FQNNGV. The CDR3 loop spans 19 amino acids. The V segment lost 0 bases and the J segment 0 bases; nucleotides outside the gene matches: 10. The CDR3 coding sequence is TGTGCCAGCAGCTTAGATTTGGGGACAGAACTGGCAACTAATGAAAAACTGTTTTTT. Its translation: CASSLDLGTELATNEKLFF.

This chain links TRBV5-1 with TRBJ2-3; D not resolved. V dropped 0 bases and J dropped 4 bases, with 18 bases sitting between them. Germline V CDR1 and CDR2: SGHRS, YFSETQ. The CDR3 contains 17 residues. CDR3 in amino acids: CASSLESRQTWADTQYF. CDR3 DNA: TGCGCCAGCAGCTTGGAGAGTCGGCAGACTTGGGCAGATACGCAGTATTTT.

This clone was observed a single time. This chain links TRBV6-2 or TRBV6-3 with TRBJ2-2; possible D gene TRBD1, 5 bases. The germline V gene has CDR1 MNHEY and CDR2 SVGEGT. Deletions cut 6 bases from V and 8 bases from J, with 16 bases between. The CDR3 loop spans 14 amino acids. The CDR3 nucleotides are TGTGCCAGCAGCCAAGGACATGTCGCGGGGGAGCTGTTTTTT. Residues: CASSQGHVAGELFF.